The 5 T cell receptor beta chains presented below share a single source sample, sequenced in a study of circulating and synovial CD4+ cells in juvenile arthritis. TCRdb's table, derived via immunoSEQ multiplex PCR, lists solely in-frame clones and lacks some. The table has thousands of clones, roughly 84% seen once. The sequenced sample consisted of CD4+ T cells from synovial fluid. Receptors originate from a human donor with juvenile idiopathic arthritis.

J is TRBJ1-1 and V is TRBV5-1; D unclear. The CDR3 sequence is 16 residues long. Germline V gives CDR1 SGHRS, CDR2 YFSETQ. The germline V and J ends were trimmed by 5 bases and 1 base, with 18 bases remaining between them. The CDR3 coding sequence is TGCGCCAGCAGTGACCGGGAAGGAGTCCAGAACACTGAAGCTTTCTTT. It is translated as CASSDREGVQNTEAFF.

There are a few counts of this clone. Written as DNA, the CDR3 is TGTGCCACCCCCCTCCGGGACAGGGAGGAGCAGTACTTC. Its translation is CATPLRDREEQYF. V and J are TRBV19 and TRBJ2-7, with TRBD1 matching over 9 bases. The CDR3 contains 13 residues. The germline CDR1 and CDR2 sequences are LNHDA and SQIVND (reference sequence). V lost 10 bases to trimming and J lost 7 bases; unmatched junction nucleotides: 11. Full variable domain (remainder filled in from reference TRBV19 and TRBJ2-7): DGGITQSPKYLFRKEGQNVTLSCEQNLNHDAMYWYRQDPGQGLRLIYYSQIVNDFQKGDIAEGYSVSREKKESFPLTVTSAQKNPTAFYLCATPLRDREEQYFGPGTRLTVT.

The chain employs TRBV11-3 and TRBJ2-5; D possibly corresponds to TRBD2 (6 bases). The CDR3 extends over 15 amino acids. Germline V gene sequence: CDR1 SGHNT, CDR2 YENEEA. Trimming took 0 bases from V and 7 from J, leaving 15 bases between them. CDR3 nucleotides: TGTGCCAGCAGCTTAGATCTAGAACTCGGGGGGACCCAGTACTTC. Translating gives CASSLDLELGGTQYF. Variable domain in full (rest from reference TRBV11-3 and TRBJ2-5): EAGVVQSPRYKIIEKKQPVAFWCNPISGHNTLYWYLQNLGQGPELLIRYENEEAVDDSQLPKDRFSAERLKGVDSTLKIQPAELGDSAVYLCASSLDLELGGTQYFGPGTRLLVL.

The genes are TRBV7-9 and TRBJ1-1; maybe TRBD1 (6 bases). Germline loops: CDR1 SEHNR, CDR2 FQNEAQ (reference sequence). This CDR3 is 14 amino acids long. With 2 bases removed from V and 0 bases from J, the gap between germline ends came to 7 bases. DNA of the CDR3: TGTGCCAGCAGCTTACAGGGGATGAACACTGAAGCTTTCTTT. Translated: CASSLQGMNTEAFF.

The CDR3 coding sequence is TGTGCCAGCAGCGCCCTAGCGGGGCCCTACGAGCAGTACTTC. It encodes CASSALAGPYEQYF. The chain uses TRBV9 and TRBJ2-7; TRBD2 aligns across 9 bases. From germline, CDR1 is SGDLS and CDR2 YYNGEE. This CDR3 contains 14 residues. V lost 3 bases to trimming and J lost 2 bases; unmatched junction nucleotides: 3.